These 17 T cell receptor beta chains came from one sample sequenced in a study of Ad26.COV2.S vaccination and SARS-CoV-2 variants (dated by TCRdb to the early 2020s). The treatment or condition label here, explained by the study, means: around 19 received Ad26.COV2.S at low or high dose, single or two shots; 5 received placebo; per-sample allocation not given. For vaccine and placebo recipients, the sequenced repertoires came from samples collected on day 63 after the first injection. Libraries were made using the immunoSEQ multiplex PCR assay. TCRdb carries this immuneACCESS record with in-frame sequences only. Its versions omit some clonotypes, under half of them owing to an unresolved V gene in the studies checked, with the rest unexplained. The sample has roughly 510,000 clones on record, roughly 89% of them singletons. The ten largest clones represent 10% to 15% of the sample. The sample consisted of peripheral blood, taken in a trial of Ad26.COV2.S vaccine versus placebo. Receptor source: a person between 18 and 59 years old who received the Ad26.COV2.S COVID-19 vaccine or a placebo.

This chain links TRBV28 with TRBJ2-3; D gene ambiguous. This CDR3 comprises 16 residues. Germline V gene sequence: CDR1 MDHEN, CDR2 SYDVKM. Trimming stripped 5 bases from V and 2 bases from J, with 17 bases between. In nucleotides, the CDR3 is TGTGCCAGCAGTCCCCTTCGCTCGTGGCACACAGATACGCAGTATTTT. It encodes CASSPLRSWHTDTQYF.

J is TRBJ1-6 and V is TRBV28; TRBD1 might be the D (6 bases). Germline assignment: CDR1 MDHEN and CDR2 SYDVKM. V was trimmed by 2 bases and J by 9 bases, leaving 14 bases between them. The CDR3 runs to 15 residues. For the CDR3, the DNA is TGTGCCAGCAGTTTAAGCGGCCCCAGGGGTTCACCCCTCCACTTT. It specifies CASSLSGPRGSPLHF.

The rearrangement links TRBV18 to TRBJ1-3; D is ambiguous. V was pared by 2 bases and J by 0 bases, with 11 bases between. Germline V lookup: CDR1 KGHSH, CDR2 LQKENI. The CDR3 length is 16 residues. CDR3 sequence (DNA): TGTGCCAGCTCACCAGACACCCCGAGCTCTGGAAACACCATATATTTT. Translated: CASSPDTPSSGNTIYF.

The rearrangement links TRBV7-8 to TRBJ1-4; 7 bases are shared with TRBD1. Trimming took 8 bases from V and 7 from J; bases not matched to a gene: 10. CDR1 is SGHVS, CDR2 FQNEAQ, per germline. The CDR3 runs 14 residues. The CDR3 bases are TGTGCCAGCCCCAGGGGGGCAGGGGTTGAAAAACTGTTTTTT. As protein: CASPRGAGVEKLFF.

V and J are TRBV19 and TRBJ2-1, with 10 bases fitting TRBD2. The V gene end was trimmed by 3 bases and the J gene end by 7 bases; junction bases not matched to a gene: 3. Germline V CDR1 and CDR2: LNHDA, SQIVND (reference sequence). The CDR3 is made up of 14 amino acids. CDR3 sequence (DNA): TGTGCCAGTAGTATCCCTAGCGGGAGTAATGAGCAGTTCTTC. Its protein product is CASSIPSGSNEQFF.

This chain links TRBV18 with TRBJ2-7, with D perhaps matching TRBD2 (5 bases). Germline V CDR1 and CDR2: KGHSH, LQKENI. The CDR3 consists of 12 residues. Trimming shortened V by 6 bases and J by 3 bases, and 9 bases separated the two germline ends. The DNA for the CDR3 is TGTGCCAGCTCCCTACTAGACTACGAGCAGTACTTC. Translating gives CASSLLDYEQYF. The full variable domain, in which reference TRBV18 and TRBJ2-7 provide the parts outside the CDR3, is NAGVMQNPRHLVRRRGQEARLRCSPMKGHSHVYWYRQLPEEGLKFMVYLQKENIIDESGMPKERFSAEFPKEGPSILRIQQVVRGDSAAYFCASSLLDYEQYFGPGTRLTVT.

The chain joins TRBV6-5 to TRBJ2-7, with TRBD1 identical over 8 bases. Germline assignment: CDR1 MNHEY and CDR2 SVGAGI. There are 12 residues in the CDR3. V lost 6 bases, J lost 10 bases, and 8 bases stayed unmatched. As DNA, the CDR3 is TGTGCCAGCAGCCTCGGACAGGGAGCACAGTACTTC. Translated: CASSLGQGAQYF.

This CDR3 is CAWRRRGRPYNEQFF. CDR3 nucleotide sequence: TGTGCCTGGAGGCGCCGGGGGCGTCCATACAATGAGCAGTTCTTC. The chain employs TRBV30 and TRBJ2-1; D may match TRBD1 or TRBD2 (6 bases each). CDR3 length equals 15 residues. From germline, CDR1 is GTSNPN and CDR2 SVGIG (reference sequence). The germline V and J ends were trimmed by 3 bases and 4 bases, with 16 bases remaining between them.

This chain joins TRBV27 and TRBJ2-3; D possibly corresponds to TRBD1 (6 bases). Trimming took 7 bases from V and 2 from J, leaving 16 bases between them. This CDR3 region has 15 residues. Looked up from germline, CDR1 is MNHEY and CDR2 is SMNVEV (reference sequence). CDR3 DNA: TGTGCCAGCATATCTTCAGGGGTCCTCACAGATACGCAGTATTTT. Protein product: CASISSGVLTDTQYF.

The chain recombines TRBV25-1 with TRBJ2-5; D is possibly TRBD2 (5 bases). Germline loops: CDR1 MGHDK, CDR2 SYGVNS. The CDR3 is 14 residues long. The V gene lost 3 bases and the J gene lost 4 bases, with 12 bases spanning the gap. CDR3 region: CASSDRTFGETQYF. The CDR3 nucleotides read TGTGCCAGCAGTGACCGGACTTTCGGAGAGACCCAGTACTTC.

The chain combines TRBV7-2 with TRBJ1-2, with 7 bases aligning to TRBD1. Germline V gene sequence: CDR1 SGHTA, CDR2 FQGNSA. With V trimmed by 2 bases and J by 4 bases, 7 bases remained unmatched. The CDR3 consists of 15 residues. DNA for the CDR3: TGTGCCAGCAGCTTAACCGGGACAGACCTCTATGGCTACACCTTC. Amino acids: CASSLTGTDLYGYTF.

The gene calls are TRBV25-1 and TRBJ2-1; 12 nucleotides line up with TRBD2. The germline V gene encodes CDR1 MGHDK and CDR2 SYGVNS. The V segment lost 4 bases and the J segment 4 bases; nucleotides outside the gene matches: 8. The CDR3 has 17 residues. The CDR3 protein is CASSGDPGTSGYNEQFF. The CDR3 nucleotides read TGTGCCAGCAGTGGAGACCCTGGGACTAGCGGGTACAATGAGCAGTTCTTC.

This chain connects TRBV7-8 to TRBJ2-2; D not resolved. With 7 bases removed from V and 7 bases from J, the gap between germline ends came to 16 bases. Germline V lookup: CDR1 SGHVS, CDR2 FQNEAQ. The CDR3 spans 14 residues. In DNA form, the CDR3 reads TGTGCCAGCAAGCTTAAGGGCGGTGGCGGGGAGCTGTTTTTT. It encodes CASKLKGGGGELFF.

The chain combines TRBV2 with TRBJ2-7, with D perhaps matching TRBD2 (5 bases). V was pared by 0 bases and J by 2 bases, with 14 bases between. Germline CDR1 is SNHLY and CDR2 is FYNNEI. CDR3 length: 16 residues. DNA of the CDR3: TGTGCCAGCAGTGAAGCTCGAGGTGGAGGCCCCTACGAGCAGTACTTC. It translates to CASSEARGGGPYEQYF.

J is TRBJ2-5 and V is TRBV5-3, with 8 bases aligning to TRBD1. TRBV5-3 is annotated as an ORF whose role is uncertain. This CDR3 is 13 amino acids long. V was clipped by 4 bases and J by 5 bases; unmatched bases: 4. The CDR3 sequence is CARSIDRGETQYF. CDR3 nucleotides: TGTGCCAGAAGCATCGACAGGGGTGAGACCCAGTACTTC.

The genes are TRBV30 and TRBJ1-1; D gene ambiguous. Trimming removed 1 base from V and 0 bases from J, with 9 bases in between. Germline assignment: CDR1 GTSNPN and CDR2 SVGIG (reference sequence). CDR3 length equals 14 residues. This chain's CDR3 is CAWSENTVNTEAFF. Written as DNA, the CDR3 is TGTGCCTGGAGTGAAAACACAGTGAACACTGAAGCTTTCTTT.

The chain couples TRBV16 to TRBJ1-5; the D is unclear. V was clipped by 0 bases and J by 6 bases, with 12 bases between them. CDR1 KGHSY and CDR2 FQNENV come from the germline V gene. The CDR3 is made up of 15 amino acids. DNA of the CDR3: TGTGCCAGCAGCCAATCCCTTCCAGGTGGTCAGCCCCAGCATTTT. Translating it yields CASSQSLPGGQPQHF.